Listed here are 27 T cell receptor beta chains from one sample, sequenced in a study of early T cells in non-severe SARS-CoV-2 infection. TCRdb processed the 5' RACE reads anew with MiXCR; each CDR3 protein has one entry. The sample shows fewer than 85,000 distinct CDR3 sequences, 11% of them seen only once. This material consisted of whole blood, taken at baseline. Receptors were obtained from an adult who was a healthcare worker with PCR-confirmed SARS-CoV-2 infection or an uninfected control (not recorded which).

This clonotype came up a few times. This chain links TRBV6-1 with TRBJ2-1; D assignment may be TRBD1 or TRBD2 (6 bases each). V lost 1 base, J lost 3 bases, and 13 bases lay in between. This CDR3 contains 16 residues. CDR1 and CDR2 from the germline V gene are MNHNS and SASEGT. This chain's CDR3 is CASSEGPGAGYNEQFF. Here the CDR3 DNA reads TGTGCCAGCAGTGAAGGCCCGGGGGCGGGCTACAATGAGCAGTTCTTC.

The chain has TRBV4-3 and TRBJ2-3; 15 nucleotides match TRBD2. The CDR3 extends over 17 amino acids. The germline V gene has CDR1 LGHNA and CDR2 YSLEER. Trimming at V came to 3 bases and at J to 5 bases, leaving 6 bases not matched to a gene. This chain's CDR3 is CASSQGGLAGGQDTQYF. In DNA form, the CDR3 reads TGCGCCAGCAGCCAGGGGGGACTAGCGGGGGGACAAGATACGCAGTATTTT.

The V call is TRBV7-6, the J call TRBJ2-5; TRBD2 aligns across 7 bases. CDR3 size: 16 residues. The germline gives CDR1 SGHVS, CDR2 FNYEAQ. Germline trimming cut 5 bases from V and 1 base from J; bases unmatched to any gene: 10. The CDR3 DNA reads TGTGCCAGCAGCCGGGACCCGACTAGCACCCAAGAGACCCAGTACTTC. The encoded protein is CASSRDPTSTQETQYF.

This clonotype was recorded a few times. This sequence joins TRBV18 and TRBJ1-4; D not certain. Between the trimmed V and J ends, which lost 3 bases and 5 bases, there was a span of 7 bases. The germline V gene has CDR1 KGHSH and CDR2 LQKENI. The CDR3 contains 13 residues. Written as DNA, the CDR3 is TGTGCCAGCTCACCGCCCGGGAATGAAAAACTGTTTTTT. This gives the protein CASSPPGNEKLFF.

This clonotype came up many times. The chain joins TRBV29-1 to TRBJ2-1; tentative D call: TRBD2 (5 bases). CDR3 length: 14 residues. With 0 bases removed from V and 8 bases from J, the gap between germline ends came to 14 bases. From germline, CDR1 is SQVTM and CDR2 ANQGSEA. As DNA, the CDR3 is TGCAGCGTTGAAGAGTGGGCGGGCAGTGATGAGCAGTTCTTC. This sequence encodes CSVEEWAGSDEQFF.

CDR3 loop: CASSRGGRKEAFF. CDR3 in DNA: TGTGCCAGCAGCAGAGGCGGTCGAAAGGAAGCTTTCTTT. The V call is TRBV7-3, the J call TRBJ1-1; no firm D call. Looked up from germline, CDR1 is SGHTA and CDR2 is FQGTGA. This CDR3 has 13 amino acids. Trimming removed 5 bases at V and 8 bases at J, with 15 bases between.

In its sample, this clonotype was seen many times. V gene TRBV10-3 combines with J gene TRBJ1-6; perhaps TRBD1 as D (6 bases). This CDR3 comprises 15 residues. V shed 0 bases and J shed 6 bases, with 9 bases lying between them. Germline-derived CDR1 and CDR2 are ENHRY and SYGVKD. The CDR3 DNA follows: TGTGCCATCAGTGAGTCCCAGGGGTCTAATTCACCCCTCCACTTT. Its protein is CAISESQGSNSPLHF.

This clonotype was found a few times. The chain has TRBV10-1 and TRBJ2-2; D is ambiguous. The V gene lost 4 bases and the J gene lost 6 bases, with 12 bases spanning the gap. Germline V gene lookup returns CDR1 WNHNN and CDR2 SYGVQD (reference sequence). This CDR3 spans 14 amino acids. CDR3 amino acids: CASSAQVTAGELFF. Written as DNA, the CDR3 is TGCGCCAGCAGTGCCCAGGTTACGGCCGGGGAGCTGTTTTTT.

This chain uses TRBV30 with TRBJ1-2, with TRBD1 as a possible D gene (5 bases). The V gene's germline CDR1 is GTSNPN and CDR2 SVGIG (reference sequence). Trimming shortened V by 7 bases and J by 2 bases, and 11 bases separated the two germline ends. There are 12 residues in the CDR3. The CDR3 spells CASQRGNYGYTF. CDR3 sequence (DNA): TGTGCCTCTCAGCGGGGGAACTATGGCTACACCTTC.

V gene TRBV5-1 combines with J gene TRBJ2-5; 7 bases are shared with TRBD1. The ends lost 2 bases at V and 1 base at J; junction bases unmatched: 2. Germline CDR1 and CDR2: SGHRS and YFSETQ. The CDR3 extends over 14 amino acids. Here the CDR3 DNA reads TGCGCCAGCAGCTTACAGGGGAGCCAAGAGACCCAGTACTTC. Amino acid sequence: CASSLQGSQETQYF.

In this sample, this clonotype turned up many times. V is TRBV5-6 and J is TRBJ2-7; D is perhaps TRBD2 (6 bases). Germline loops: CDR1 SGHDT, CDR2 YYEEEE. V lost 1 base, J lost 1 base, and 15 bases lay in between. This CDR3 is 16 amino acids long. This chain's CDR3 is CASSLSRDFLSYEQYF. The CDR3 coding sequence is TGTGCCAGCAGCTTGAGTCGGGACTTCCTATCCTACGAGCAGTACTTC.

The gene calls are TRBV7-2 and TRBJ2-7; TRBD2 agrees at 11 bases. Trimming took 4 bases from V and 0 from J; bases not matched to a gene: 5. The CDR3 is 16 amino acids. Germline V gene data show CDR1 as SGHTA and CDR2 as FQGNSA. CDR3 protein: CASSSHSGGDSYEQYF. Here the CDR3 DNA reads TGTGCCAGCAGCTCACATAGCGGGGGGGACTCCTACGAGCAGTACTTC.

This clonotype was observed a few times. In DNA form, the CDR3 reads TGTGCCAGCAGCTCCCTAGAAGACAATGAGCAGTTCTTC. This translates into CASSSLEDNEQFF. V gene TRBV7-6 combines with J gene TRBJ2-1, with D unresolved. The germline V gene encodes CDR1 SGHVS and CDR2 FNYEAQ. Trimming cost V 4 bases and J 5 bases, with 9 bases left between them. The CDR3 has 13 residues.

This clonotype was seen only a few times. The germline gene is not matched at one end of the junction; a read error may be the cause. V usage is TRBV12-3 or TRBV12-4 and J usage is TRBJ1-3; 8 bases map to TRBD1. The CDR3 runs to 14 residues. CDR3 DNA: TGTGCCAGCACCCAGGGGGCGTCTGAAAACACCATATATTTT. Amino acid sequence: CASTQGASENTIYF.

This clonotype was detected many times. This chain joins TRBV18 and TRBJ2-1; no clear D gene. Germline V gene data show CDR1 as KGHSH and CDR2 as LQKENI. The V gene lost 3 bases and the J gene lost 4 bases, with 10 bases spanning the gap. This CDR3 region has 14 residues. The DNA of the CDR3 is TGTGCCAGCTCACCGTCTCTAGATTACAATGAGCAGTTCTTC. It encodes CASSPSLDYNEQFF. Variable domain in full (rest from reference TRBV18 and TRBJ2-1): NAGVMQNPRHLVRRRGQEARLRCSPMKGHSHVYWYRQLPEEGLKFMVYLQKENIIDESGMPKERFSAEFPKEGPSILRIQQVVRGDSAAYFCASSPSLDYNEQFFGPGTRLTVL.

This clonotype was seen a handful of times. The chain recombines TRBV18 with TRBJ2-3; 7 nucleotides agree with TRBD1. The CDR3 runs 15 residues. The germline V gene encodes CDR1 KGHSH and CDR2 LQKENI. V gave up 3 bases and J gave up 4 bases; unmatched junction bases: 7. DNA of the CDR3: TGTGCCAGCTCACCGATAACAGGGGATCCAGATACGCAGTATTTT. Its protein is CASSPITGDPDTQYF. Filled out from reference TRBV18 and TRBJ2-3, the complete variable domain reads NAGVMQNPRHLVRRRGQEARLRCSPMKGHSHVYWYRQLPEEGLKFMVYLQKENIIDESGMPKERFSAEFPKEGPSILRIQQVVRGDSAAYFCASSPITGDPDTQYFGPGTRLTVL.

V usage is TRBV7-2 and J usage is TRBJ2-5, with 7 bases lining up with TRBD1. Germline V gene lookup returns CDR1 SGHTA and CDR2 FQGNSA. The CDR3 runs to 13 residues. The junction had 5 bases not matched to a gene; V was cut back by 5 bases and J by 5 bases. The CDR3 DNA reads TGTGCCAGCAGCAAGAGGGGGCGGGAGACCCAGTACTTC. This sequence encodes CASSKRGRETQYF.

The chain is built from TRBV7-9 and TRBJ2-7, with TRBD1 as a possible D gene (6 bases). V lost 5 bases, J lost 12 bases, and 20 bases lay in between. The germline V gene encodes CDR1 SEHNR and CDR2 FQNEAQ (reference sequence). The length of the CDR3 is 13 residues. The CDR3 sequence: CASSPRTGFSRYF. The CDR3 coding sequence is TGTGCCAGCAGCCCTCGAACAGGGTTCTCGAGGTACTTC.

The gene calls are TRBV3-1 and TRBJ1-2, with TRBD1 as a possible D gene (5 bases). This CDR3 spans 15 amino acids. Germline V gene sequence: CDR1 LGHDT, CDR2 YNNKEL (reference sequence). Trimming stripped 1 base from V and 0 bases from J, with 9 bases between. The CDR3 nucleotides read TGTGCCAGCAGCCAAGTGGGGCGATCTAACTATGGCTACACCTTC. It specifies CASSQVGRSNYGYTF.

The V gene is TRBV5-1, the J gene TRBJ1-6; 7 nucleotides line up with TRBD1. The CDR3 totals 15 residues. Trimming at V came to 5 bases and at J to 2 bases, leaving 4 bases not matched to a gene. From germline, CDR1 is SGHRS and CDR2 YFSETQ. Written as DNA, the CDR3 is TGCGCCAGCAGTACAGGGGCCACCTATAATTCACCCCTCCACTTT. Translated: CASSTGATYNSPLHF.

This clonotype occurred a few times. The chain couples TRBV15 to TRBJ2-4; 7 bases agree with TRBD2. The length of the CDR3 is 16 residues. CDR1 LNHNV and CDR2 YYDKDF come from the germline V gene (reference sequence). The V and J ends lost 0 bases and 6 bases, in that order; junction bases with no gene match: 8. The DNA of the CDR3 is TGTGCCACCAGCAGAGATCGAACTAGCGCGGGAAACATTCAGTACTTC. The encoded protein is CATSRDRTSAGNIQYF.

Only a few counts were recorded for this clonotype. The CDR3 coding sequence is TGTGCCACCCCCCGGACAGGGAGTTATGGCTACACCTTC. Protein sequence: CATPRTGSYGYTF. This rearrangement joins TRBV28 to TRBJ1-2, with 8 bases fitting TRBD1. The length of the CDR3 is 13 residues. Germline CDR1 and CDR2: MDHEN and SYDVKM. Trimming at V came to 10 bases and at J to 5 bases, leaving 9 bases not matched to a gene.

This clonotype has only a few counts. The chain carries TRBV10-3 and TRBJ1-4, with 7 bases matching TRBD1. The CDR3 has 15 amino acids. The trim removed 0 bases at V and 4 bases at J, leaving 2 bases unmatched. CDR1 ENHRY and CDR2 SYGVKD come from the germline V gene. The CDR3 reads CAISESQGVNEKLFF. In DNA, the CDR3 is TGTGCCATCAGTGAGTCGCAGGGGGTTAATGAAAAACTGTTTTTT.

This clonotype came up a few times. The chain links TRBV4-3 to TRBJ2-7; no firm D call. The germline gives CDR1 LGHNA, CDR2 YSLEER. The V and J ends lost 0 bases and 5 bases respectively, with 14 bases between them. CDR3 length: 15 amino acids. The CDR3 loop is CASSQDERFTDEQYF. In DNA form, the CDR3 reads TGCGCCAGCAGCCAAGATGAACGCTTTACAGACGAGCAGTACTTC.

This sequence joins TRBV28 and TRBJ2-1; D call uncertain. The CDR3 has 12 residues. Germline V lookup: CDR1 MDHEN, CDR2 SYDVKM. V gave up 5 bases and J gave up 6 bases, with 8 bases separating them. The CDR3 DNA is TGTGCCAGCAGTCTGCTTACCAATGAGCAGTTCTTC. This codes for CASSLLTNEQFF.

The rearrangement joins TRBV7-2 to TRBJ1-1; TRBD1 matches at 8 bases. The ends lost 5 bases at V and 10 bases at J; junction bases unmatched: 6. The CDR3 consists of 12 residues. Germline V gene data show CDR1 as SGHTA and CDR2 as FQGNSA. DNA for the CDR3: TGTGCCAGCAGCCCCGGACAGGGCGTAGCTTTCTTT. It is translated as CASSPGQGVAFF.

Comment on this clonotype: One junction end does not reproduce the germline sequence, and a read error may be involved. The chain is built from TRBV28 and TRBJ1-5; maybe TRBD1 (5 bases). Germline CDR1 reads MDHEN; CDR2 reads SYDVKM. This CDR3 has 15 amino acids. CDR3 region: CANSAGTTGNQPQHF. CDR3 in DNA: TGTGCCAACAGTGCCGGGACGACCGGCAATCAGCCCCAGCATTTT.